This T cell receptor (beta chain) was profiled in a study of T cell repertoires in cytomegalovirus infection. Across the whole study: In public TCR beta signatures, there were indications of both CMV infection and matching HLA type.

This clonotype was picked up many times. Losses at the gene ends were 4 bases for V and 4 bases for J; bases not matched to a gene: 3. There are 14 residues in the CDR3. From germline, CDR1 is MNHEY and CDR2 SVGEGT. TCRdb processed the reads anew with MiXCR; each CDR3 protein has one entry. In the table there are around 260,000 distinct CDR3 sequences, roughly 24% of which are singletons. The TCR comes from a human donor in good health (CMV status not recorded). Some clones in this sample may be carry-over from other donors' samples. Sequencing input: PBMCs. This chain connects TRBV6-2 or TRBV6-3 to TRBJ2-3, with 9 bases lining up with TRBD2. The CDR3 is CASSLGLAPDTQYF. In nucleotides, the CDR3 is TGTGCCAGCAGTTTGGGACTAGCCCCAGATACGCAGTATTTT.